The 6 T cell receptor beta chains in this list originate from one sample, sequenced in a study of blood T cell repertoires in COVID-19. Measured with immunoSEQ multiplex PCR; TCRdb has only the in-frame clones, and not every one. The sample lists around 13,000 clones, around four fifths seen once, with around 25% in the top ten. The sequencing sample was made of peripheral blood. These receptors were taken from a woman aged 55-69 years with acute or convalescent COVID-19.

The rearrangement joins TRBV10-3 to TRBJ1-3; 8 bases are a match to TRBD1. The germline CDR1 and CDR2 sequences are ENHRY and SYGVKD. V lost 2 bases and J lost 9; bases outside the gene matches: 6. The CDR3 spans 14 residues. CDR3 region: CAISESQGAFTIYF. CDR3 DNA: TGTGCCATCAGTGAGAGTCAGGGGGCCTTCACCATATATTTT.

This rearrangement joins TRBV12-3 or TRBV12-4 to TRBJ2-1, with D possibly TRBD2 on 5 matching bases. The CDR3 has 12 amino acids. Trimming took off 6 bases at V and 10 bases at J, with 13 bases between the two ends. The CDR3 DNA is TGTGCCAGCAGCCCCTTAGCGCAGGAGCAGTTCTTC. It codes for CASSPLAQEQFF.

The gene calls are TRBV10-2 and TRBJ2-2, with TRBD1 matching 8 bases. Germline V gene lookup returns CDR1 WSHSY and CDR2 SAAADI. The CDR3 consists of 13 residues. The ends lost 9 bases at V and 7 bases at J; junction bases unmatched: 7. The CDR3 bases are TGCGCCAGGTCAGGGGGCGCGGACGGGGAGCTGTTTTTT. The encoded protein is CARSGGADGELFF.

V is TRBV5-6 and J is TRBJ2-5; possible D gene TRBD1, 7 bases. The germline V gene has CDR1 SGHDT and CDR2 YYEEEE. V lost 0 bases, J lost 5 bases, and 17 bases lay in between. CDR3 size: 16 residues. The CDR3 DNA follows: TGTGCCAGCAGCTTGGCCGGGCAGGGGGGAGAGGAGACCCAGTACTTC. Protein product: CASSLAGQGGEETQYF.

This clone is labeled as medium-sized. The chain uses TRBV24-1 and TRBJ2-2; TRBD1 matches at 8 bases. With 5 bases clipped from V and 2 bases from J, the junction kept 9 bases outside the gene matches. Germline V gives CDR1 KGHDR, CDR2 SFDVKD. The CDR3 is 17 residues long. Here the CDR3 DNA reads TGTGCCACCAGTGTCCCCCCAGGACAGGGAAACACCGGGGAGCTGTTTTTT. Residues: CATSVPPGQGNTGELFF.

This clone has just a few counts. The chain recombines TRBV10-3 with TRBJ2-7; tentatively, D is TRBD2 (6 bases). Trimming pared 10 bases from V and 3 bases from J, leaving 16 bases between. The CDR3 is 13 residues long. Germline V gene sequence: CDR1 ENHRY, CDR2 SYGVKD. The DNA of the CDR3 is TGTGCCACCCTGGGGGGTTCAATCTACGAGCAGTACTTC. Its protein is CATLGGSIYEQYF.